Listed below are T cell receptor beta chains from one sample, sequenced in a study of blood T cells in healthy people across ages. TCRdb fed the 5' RACE reads into MiXCR, producing one record per CDR3 protein. In the table there are more than 750,000 distinct CDR3 sequences, 25% to 35% of which are singletons. The same data also contributed to another study, on T cells of mothers and their children.

Sequenced sample: blood. The receptors were gathered from a woman aged 40 to 49 in good health. Both conserved end residues are part of each CDR3. D genes are given only for firm matches. For some rows the clone size is stated as once, few or many, or as a class when expanded; others skip it.

.	TRBJ1-1	.	TRBV20-1	TGCAGTGCACCGGCCCCAGGGAAAAACACTGAAGCTTTCTTT	CSAPAPGKNTEAFF
few	TRBJ2-7	.	TRBV7-2	TGTGCCAGCAGCTTATGGCAGGACGACGAGCAGTACTTC	CASSLWQDDEQYF
many	TRBJ2-3	TRBD2	TRBV5-1	TGCGCCAGCAGTAAGCTAGCGGGGGACTCCACAGATACGCAGTATTTT	CASSKLAGDSTDTQYF
many	TRBJ2-1	TRBD2	TRBV24-1	TGTGCCACCAGTGATCAGACTAGCGGGTCCAACAATGAGCAGTTCTTC	CATSDQTSGSNNEQFF
.	TRBJ2-1	.	TRBV7-3	TGTGCCTGCAGCCCCCGGGGCCTCAATGAGCAGTTCTTC	CACSPRGLNEQFF
.	TRBJ1-5	.	TRBV12-3/TRBV12-4	TGTGCCAGCAGCCCAAACATTGTAGAGCCCCAGCATTTT	CASSPNIVEPQHF
.	TRBJ2-5	.	TRBV5-6	TGTGCCAGCTATACTTTCCGGGGGTCGGAGACCCAGTACTTC	CASYTFRGSETQYF
.	TRBJ1-6	TRBD1	TRBV5-1	TGCGCCAGCAGTGGGACAGGGGATTCACCCCTCCACTTT	CASSGTGDSPLHF
.	TRBJ1-2	TRBD1	TRBV10-3	TGTGCCATCAGTGTGAAAGCCGGGACAGGGGAAGGCTACACCTTC	CAISVKAGTGEGYTF
many	TRBJ2-3	.	TRBV7-2	TGTGCCAGCAGCTTAGGGGGATCAGATACGCAGTATTTT	CASSLGGSDTQYF
few	TRBJ2-3	TRBD2	TRBV7-6	TGTGCCAGCAGCCCGGAAGCGGGGGGTAGCACAGATACGCAGTATTTT	CASSPEAGGSTDTQYF
.	TRBJ1-1	.	TRBV20-1	TGCAGTGCTAGAGGGGGGAACTGGGGGAAGAACACTGAAGCTTTCTTT	CSARGGNWGKNTEAFF
many	TRBJ2-5	TRBD1	TRBV28	TGTGCCAGCTGCCGCCGACCGGGACAGGGACAAGAGACCCAGTACTTC	CASCRRPGQGQETQYF